This TCR beta chain comes out of a study of blood T cell repertoires in COVID-19. V lost 4 bases, J lost 1 base, and 2 bases stayed unmatched. The germline CDR1 and CDR2 sequences are SQVTM and ANQGSEA. This CDR3 spans 13 amino acids. TCRdb's copy holds only in-frame clones and misses some; the assay was immunoSEQ multiplex PCR. The data contain tens of thousands of clones, about four fifths of them seen just once; the ten biggest clones take up around 4.8%. This receptor was taken from a man older than 75 with COVID-19, enrolled during active disease. The rearrangement links TRBV29-1 to TRBJ2-7; 9 nucleotides match TRBD1. Sample: peripheral blood. CDR3 nucleotides: TGCAGCGTTGCCGGGACAGGGTCCTACGAGCAGTACTTC. Its translation is CSVAGTGSYEQYF.